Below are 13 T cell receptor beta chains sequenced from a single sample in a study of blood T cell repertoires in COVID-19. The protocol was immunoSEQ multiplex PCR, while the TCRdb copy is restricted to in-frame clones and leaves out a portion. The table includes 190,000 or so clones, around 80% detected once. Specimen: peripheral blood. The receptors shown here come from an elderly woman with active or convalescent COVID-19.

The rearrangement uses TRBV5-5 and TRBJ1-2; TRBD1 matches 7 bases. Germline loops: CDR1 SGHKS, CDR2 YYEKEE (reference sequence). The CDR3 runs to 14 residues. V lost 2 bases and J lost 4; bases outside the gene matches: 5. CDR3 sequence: CASSLVQGTYGYTF. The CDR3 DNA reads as TGTGCCAGCAGCTTAGTACAGGGGACCTATGGCTACACCTTC.

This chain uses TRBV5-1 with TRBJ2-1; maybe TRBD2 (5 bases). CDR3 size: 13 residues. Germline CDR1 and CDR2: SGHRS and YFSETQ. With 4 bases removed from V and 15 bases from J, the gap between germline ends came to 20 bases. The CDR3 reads CASSTDLTRRLFF. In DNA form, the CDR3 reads TGCGCCAGCAGCACCGACCTAACTAGACGTCTGTTCTTC.

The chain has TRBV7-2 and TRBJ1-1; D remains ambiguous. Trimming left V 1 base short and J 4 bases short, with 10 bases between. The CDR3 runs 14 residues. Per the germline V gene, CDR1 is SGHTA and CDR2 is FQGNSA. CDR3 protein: CASSLVPGITEAFF. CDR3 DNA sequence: TGTGCCAGCAGCTTAGTTCCCGGTATCACTGAAGCTTTCTTT.

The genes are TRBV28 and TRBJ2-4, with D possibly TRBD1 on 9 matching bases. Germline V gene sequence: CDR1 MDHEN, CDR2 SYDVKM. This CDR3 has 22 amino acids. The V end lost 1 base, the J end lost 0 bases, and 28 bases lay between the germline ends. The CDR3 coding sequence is TGTGCCAGCAGTTTATACGAACCCACAGGGGGCTTCGCGGGGGGAGCCAAAAACATTCAGTACTTC. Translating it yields CASSLYEPTGGFAGGAKNIQYF.

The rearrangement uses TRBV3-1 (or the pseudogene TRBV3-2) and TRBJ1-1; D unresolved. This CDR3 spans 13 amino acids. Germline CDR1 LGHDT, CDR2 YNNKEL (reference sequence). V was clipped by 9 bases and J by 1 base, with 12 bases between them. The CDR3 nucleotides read TGTGCCAGTACATTGGCCTCGAACACTGAAGCTTTCTTT. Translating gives CASTLASNTEAFF.

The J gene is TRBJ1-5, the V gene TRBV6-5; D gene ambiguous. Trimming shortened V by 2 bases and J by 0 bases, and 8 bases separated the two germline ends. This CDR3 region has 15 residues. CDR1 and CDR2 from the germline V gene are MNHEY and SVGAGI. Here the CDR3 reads CASSYEKNSNQPQHF. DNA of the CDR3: TGTGCCAGCAGTTACGAGAAGAATAGCAATCAGCCCCAGCATTTT.

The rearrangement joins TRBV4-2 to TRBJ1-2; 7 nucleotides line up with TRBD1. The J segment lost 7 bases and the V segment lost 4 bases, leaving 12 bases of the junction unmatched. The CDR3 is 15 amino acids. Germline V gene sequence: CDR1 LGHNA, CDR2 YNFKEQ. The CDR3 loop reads CASSPTVGDSRGYTF. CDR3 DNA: TGTGCCAGCAGCCCCACAGTAGGGGACAGTCGTGGCTACACCTTC.

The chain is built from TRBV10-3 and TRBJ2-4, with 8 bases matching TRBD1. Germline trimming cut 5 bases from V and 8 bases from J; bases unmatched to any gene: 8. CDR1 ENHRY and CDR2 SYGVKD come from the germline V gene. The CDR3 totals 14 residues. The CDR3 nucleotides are TGTGCCATCAGTCCGGACAGGGTGGGGGACATTCAGTACTTC. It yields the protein CAISPDRVGDIQYF.

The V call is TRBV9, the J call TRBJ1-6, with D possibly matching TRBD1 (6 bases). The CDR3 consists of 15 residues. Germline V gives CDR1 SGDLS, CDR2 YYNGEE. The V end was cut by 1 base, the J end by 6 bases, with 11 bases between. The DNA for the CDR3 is TGTGCCAGCAGCGTAAGGACAGATTTTAATTCACCCCTCCACTTT. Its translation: CASSVRTDFNSPLHF.

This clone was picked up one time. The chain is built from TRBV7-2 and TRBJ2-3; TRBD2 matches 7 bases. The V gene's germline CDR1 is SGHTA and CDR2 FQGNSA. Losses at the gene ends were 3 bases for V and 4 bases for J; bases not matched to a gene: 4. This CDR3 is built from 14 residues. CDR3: CASSLGGLADTQYF. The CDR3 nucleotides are TGTGCCAGCAGCTTGGGGGGGTTGGCAGATACGCAGTATTTT.

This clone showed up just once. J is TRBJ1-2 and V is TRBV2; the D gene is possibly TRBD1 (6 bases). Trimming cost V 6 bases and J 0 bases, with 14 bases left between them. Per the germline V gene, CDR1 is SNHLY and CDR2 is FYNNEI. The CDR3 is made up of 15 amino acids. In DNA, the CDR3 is TGTGCCAGCAGCCAGGGACACCATTCTAACTATGGCTACACCTTC. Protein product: CASSQGHHSNYGYTF.

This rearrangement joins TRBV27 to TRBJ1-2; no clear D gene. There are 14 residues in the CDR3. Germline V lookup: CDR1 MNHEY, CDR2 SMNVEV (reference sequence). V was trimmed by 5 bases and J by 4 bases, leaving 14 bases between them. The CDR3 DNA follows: TGTGCCAGCAGTCCCCGAGGCGGCCGCTATGGCTACACCTTC. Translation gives CASSPRGGRYGYTF.

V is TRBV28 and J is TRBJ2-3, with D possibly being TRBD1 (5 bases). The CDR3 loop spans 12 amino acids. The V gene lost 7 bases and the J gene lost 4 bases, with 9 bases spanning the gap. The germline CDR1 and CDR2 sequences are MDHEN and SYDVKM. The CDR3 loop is CASTQGADTQYF. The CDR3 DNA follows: TGTGCCAGCACCCAGGGCGCAGATACGCAGTATTTT.